A single T cell receptor beta chain is shown here with its context. Under the authors' procedure: For nucleated cells, counts were estimated from reference gene primer amplification. Method: immunoSEQ multiplex PCR; TCRdb's copy keeps in-frame clones and lacks some. The DNA gave D and trimming, while V, J and clone size come from that table. Among 150,000 to 200,000 clones listed, 65% to 90% were seen once. Germline lookup yields CDR1 MGHRA and CDR2 YSYEKL. The CDR3 has 16 residues. V shed 2 bases, J shed 2 bases, and the junction held 5 bases outside the gene matches. This specimen belongs to a study of blood T cell repertoires in COVID-19. Study background: The United States, Italy and Spain supplied acute and convalescent COVID-19 samples. Sources were T cells, B-cell-depleted T cells, or PBMCs; the material itself was cDNA or gDNA.

The receptor comes from a man aged 50-60 years with active or convalescent COVID-19. The chain joins TRBV4-1 to TRBJ1-5; 8 bases fit TRBD1. The sequencing sample was made of peripheral blood. The CDR3 here is CASSQQPGQGNQPQHF. As DNA, the CDR3 is TGCGCCAGCAGCCAACAACCGGGACAGGGCAATCAGCCCCAGCATTTT.